Reported below is one T cell receptor (beta chain). What this receptor recognizes is not known. No per-base quality is available; no much larger clone lies one base away. The cohort comprised fewer than 700 healthy bone marrow donors. Cohort members were all nominally healthy when sampled, although unrecorded immune exposures were likely present. CMV serostatus was recorded as positive for about 310 and negative for about 50% of the roughly 670 cohort members, whereas no CMV serostatus was recorded for the donor in question. Every donor gave a peripheral blood sample, and the peripheral blood mononuclear cells from that sample were used for TCR beta sequencing. The Qiagen DNeasy Blood Extraction Kit was used to extract genomic DNA from the blood cell samples. From the cysteine up to the phenylalanine, the CDR3 has a length of 16 residues. Left in the record is the CDR3 DNA by itself, 48 bases read in frame from the first base. The germline V gene provides CDR1 SGHRS and CDR2 YFSETQ. Clipping removes 5 bases from V and 4 bases from J, with 7 as the unmatched junction base count.

The library was obtained by the immunoSEQ multiplex PCR assay. The multiplex PCR relied on a mix of 60 forward primers for TCR Vbeta segments and 13 reverse primers for TCR Jbeta segments. Amplification of the CDR3 region of rearranged TCR beta genes was performed with a multiplex PCR assay on genomic DNA. The amplified TCR beta libraries were sequenced on the Illumina HiSeq System as 87-base-pair reads. Per the source publication's procedure: A later analysis tallied some 79 million unique TCR beta chains across the 666 repertoires, and about 10 million of those chains were shared by two or more donors. Raw reads were error-corrected and collapsed into unique sequences by a nearest-neighbor algorithm in which closely related sequences were merged to remove PCR and sequencing errors. Alignment of CDR3 sequences to IMGT reference sequences was used to assign V, D and J gene segments. For a sequence to be retained, at least a six-nucleotide match to both a V gene segment and a J gene segment was required. Rearrangements were classified as productive when the CDR3 lacked stop codons and remained in frame with V and J, and all other rearrangements were classified as non-productive. CDR3 was defined by IMGT convention, running from the second conserved V-encoded cysteine to the conserved J-encoded phenylalanine. The earlier analysis of some 600 of the donors excluded sequences that lacked an unambiguous match to a single V gene segment. An earlier analysis of approximately 590 of the donors called V segments functional above 56.7% productive rearrangements and segregating when the between-donor standard deviation exceeded 5%. A statistical classification framework was developed to diagnose cytomegalovirus status using the catalog of TCR beta chain sequences. In a later analysis, V and J genes were assigned by comparing TCR nucleotide sequences against IMGT/GENE-DB human TR gene sequences. The TCRdist pipeline was used in a later analysis to assign CDR3 sequences and most-parsimonious VDJ recombination scenarios. In a later analysis, every TCR beta chain was defined by the combination of its CDR3 amino acid sequence and its V-gene family, and reads without a unique V-gene family were dropped. In a later analysis, 450 to 600 highly shared, low-generation-probability nucleotide sequences were removed to address suspected cross-contamination and a sequencing artifact. In a later analysis, a clonal expansion index for each public chain was calculated from normalized within-repertoire ranks of inferred template counts. In a later analysis, generation probabilities were computed with a VDJ recombination model fitted to out-of-frame rearrangements, and the resulting probabilities were checked against IGoR. In a later analysis, hypergeometric tests were used to score TCR-TCR, TCR-HLA and TCR-CMV co-occurrence, with a repertoire-size bias correction applied to TCR pairs. A later analysis estimated false discovery rates by permuting HLA or CMV assignments 20 times. In a later analysis, co-occurring TCRs were grouped with DBSCAN, and TCRdist sequence similarity was added when clustering was performed within HLA-allele-positive subsets. Co-occurrence clustering excluded repertoires with fewer than 30,000 or more than 120,000 public chains, plus five with anomalous nucleotide sharing. TCRdb took over this immuneACCESS table, retaining in-frame rearrangements with V and J assigned. Such tables are incomplete; in checked studies, under half of the missing clones stem from an unresolved V gene, and the remainder is unexplained. V, J and clone size reflect that table, while D and trimming were determined from the DNA. The sample data list about 40,000 clones, and about 47% of these were observed just once. 9% to 14% of the sample is taken by the ten largest.

This specimen belongs to a study of cytomegalovirus exposure and HLA in healthy donors (dated by TCRdb to 2016 to 2017). A note on the overall study: An earlier analysis of some 500 of the donors reported approximately 270 Gb of sequence data and more than 90 million unique TCR beta sequences from about 179 million T cells. The study was designed to test whether signatures of past pathogen exposure could be identified by cataloging public T cell receptors. Of the roughly 400 genotyped donors, roughly 80% fell in the genetic ancestry cluster associated with self-reported Caucasian donors. A later genetic analysis took genome-wide SNP genotypes for about 55% of the 666 donors and used that subset as a discovery cohort. To predict cytomegalovirus infection status, the study combined high-throughput TCR immunosequencing, statistical association of individual TCRs with disease status, and machine learning. All discovery cohort repertoires had been generated using a single sequencing platform. Among 300 to 500 genotyped donors of the cohort, an average of around 220,000 unique TCR beta nucleotide sequences was sequenced per donor, of which about 19% were non-productive. Typing coverage differed by locus: A, B, C, DRB1 and DQB1 were typed in roughly 620-630 donors, DQA1 in around 500, DPA1 in 600 to 610, and DPB1 in about 450. A later analysis re-examined previously published TCR beta repertoires from several hundred donors and added high-resolution HLA genotyping to investigate patterns of TCR occurrence. A handful of DR-DQ haplotypes were handled as single units for association and clustering because linkage in the cohort was strong. Using immunosequencing, the study profiled T cell repertoires from 500 to 800 subjects and related those repertoires to cytomegalovirus serostatus. The later analysis used no new phenotypic data to find candidate immune exposures, relying instead on TCR beta sequences and their occurrence across donors. Donor age, sex, ethnicity and CMV serostatus were compiled together with the repertoire data. In addition to the first cohort of 666 subjects, a separate validation cohort of approximately 120 different subjects was used. To decide whether each TCR beta V gene segment behaved as functional or pseudogenic, an earlier analysis of some 540 of the donors relied on high-throughput TCR beta sequencing. Class I and class II HLA loci were covered by the typing at four-digit resolution. An early release covering more than 500 HLA-typed donors comprised approximately 290 gigabases of sequencing data and 65 million to 100 million unique TCR sequences.

Results the study describes overall, beyond this receptor: The authors suggested that the approach could potentially be extended to other disease states and immunological phenotypes. CMV serostatus was the only immune exposure information available for the cohort. The 87-base-pair reads could not distinguish some IMGT-functional V segments, including TRBV6-2 and TRBV6-3, so those segments were excluded. In both the original and validation cohorts, the classifier was reported to diagnose cytomegalovirus status with high specificity and sensitivity. In a later analysis, TCR association rates were found to vary across HLA loci, with the most associated TCRs seen for DRB1 alleles and the fewest for HLA-C alleles. A later analysis associated about 17,000 TCR beta sequences with specific HLA alleles at a false discovery rate of 0.05. An association between a missense DCLRE1C variant and V-gene and J-gene trimming of TCR beta chains was found in a later genetic analysis and replicated in an independent cohort. The study listed 150 to 200 TCR beta chains as associated with cytomegalovirus. A later genetic analysis reported fewer N-insertions in productive TCRs among donors in an Asian-associated ancestry cluster than the roughly 620-donor mean. In a later analysis, most CMV-associated TCR beta chains were found to appear HLA-restricted, with HLA associations seemingly driven largely by CMV exposure. In an earlier analysis of approximately 590 of the donors, most TCR beta V segments appeared in productive rearrangements about 87% or about 30% of the time, broadly matching IMGT annotations. In vitro tests confirmed that three of the cytomegalovirus-associated TCR beta chains recognize cytomegalovirus antigens. A further reported finding was that TCR beta sequences accurately predicted the HLA-A and HLA-B alleles for most subjects in the first cohort. Because some donors lacked HLA typing at each locus, the association tests relied only on the typed subset. The presence/absence analyses assumed that sequencing depth was roughly uniform across donors, and that assumption may not be true. While some public TCRs were present in many individuals, most TCR sequences turned up only very rarely across donors. Compared with equally common non-associated chains, HLA-associated TCR beta chains in a later analysis were more clonally expanded and had lower generation probabilities. The cohort was sequenced for TCR beta chains only, and without alpha or paired-chain data the features that could be detected were limited. Correlated functional status among segregating V segments might reflect linkage disequilibrium, but an unknown experimental factor could not be ruled out. Because counts were too low, around 18 rarely observed V segments, including chromosome 9 orphons, were left out of the earlier analysis of over 550 of the donors. A cluster of highly shared sequence variants was judged likely to be a technical artifact of the sequencing pipeline. Strong co-occurrence of HLA alleles, especially DR and DQ, made assigning TCR associations to individual alleles difficult. In a later analysis, several top co-occurrence clusters were reported to appear linked to parvovirus B19, influenza, CMV and Epstein-Barr virus.

This TCR was sampled from a human donor in good health. Sequenced: PBMCs. The sequence is built from TRBV5-1 and TRBJ2-2; 11 nucleotides in the junction match TRBD1. Read as DNA, the sequence is TGCGCCAGCAGTACGCCCGGGACAGGGGGCACCGGGGAGCTGTTTTTT. It translates as CASSTPGTGGTGELFF.